Listed below are T cell receptor beta chains from one sample, sequenced in a study of Graves' ophthalmopathy and Graves' hyperthyroidism. Via MiXCR, TCRdb re-called the multiplex PCR reads, giving one row per CDR3 protein. This table has about 550,000 distinct CDR3 sequences, roughly 40% appearing once. Sequencing was done on a sample of peripheral blood or thyroid tissue (not recorded which). The source of these receptors is an adult man with Graves' hyperthyroidism. Both conserved end residues are trimmed from each CDR3. D genes are given only for firm matches.

D gene: NA; V gene: TRBV19; CDR3 protein: ASSTLTLGRNYGYT
D gene: NA; V gene: TRBV6-1; CDR3 protein: ASRGYSREAF
D gene: TRBD1; V gene: TRBV7-9; CDR3 protein: ASSPTGGVGEKLF
D gene: NA; V gene: TRBV27; CDR3 protein: ASKRAGSVSYEQY
D gene: NA; V gene: TRBV7-9; CDR3 protein: ASSFPLGRGDETQY
D gene: NA; V gene: TRBV19; CDR3 protein: ASRDSHQPQH
D gene: TRBD1; V gene: TRBV15; CDR3 protein: ATGTGTYNEQF
D gene: TRBD2; V gene: TRBV28; CDR3 protein: ASRHSGGLSYEQY
D gene: TRBD2; V gene: TRBV10-3; CDR3 protein: ATSKGLAGVATGELF
D gene: NA; V gene: TRBV7-8; CDR3 protein: ASSSQPINEKLF
D gene: TRBD2; V gene: TRBV5-1; CDR3 protein: ASRGLTGGNTGELF
D gene: NA; V gene: TRBV10-3; CDR3 protein: AISERDGELF
D gene: NA; V gene: TRBV6-1; CDR3 protein: ATRPGFSGANVLT
D gene: NA; V gene: TRBV6-1; CDR3 protein: ASSASFYEQY
D gene: NA; V gene: TRBV10-3; CDR3 protein: AWSVNADQPQH
D gene: NA; V gene: TRBV2; CDR3 protein: ASSGRTRNTEAF
D gene: TRBD1; V gene: TRBV7-2; CDR3 protein: ASSRQGFAEAF
D gene: TRBD1; V gene: TRBV27; CDR3 protein: ASRTGGKEQY
D gene: NA; V gene: TRBV9; CDR3 protein: ASSLWSGPYEQY
D gene: NA; V gene: TRBV20-1; CDR3 protein: SAPDLGTMNTEAF
D gene: NA; V gene: TRBV7-9; CDR3 protein: ASSQLGENSPLH
D gene: NA; V gene: TRBV5-1; CDR3 protein: ASNLDSGYEQY
D gene: TRBD1; V gene: TRBV28; CDR3 protein: ASRGDRASVMNTEAF
D gene: NA; V gene: TRBV2; CDR3 protein: ASSVARPGGRSYGYT
D gene: NA; V gene: TRBV7-8; CDR3 protein: ASSSGGWSSGKLF
D gene: TRBD1; V gene: TRBV29-1; CDR3 protein: SVARRDRSDQRANVLT
D gene: TRBD1; V gene: TRBV6-5; CDR3 protein: ASREAGGGPVYGYT
D gene: NA; V gene: TRBV5-5; CDR3 protein: ASSSTADWAGELF
D gene: NA; V gene: TRBV6-1; CDR3 protein: ASSERVDYEQY
D gene: TRBD2; V gene: TRBV9; CDR3 protein: ASSVGGAGDTQY
D gene: TRBD2; V gene: TRBV4-1; CDR3 protein: ASSQATSATYEQY
D gene: NA; V gene: TRBV29-1; CDR3 protein: SNDGSHYGYT
D gene: TRBD1; V gene: TRBV7-9; CDR3 protein: ASSLGAGGFLEQY
D gene: NA; V gene: TRBV11-2; CDR3 protein: ASSLVQANYGYT
D gene: TRBD2; V gene: TRBV6-5; CDR3 protein: ASSPGTSGRDEQY
D gene: NA; V gene: TRBV29-1; CDR3 protein: SVSGTSPIGELF
D gene: NA; V gene: TRBV25-1; CDR3 protein: ASSEYGRAYEQY
D gene: NA; V gene: TRBV10-3; CDR3 protein: AISESTGNTEAF
D gene: TRBD1; V gene: TRBV5-8; CDR3 protein: ASSLVGQMNTEAF
D gene: TRBD2; V gene: TRBV5-1; CDR3 protein: ASSPGLAGGYQETQY
D gene: NA; V gene: TRBV5-1; CDR3 protein: ASSPLGGGEKLF
D gene: NA; V gene: TRBV5-1; CDR3 protein: ASSYDTGPKGYT
D gene: NA; V gene: TRBV10-3; CDR3 protein: ATQADNEQF
D gene: NA; V gene: TRBV12-3/TRBV12-4; CDR3 protein: ASSLSASYGYT
D gene: TRBD1; V gene: TRBV2; CDR3 protein: ASSATGLNEKLF
D gene: NA; V gene: TRBV5-1; CDR3 protein: ASSFFTNTGELF
D gene: TRBD1; V gene: TRBV9; CDR3 protein: ASSPGQGATEAF
D gene: NA; V gene: TRBV5-1; CDR3 protein: ASSPGTTQETQY
D gene: TRBD1; V gene: TRBV5-1; CDR3 protein: ASSLSGGTGPNEQY
D gene: NA; V gene: TRBV29-1; CDR3 protein: SVGGVPYNEQF
D gene: NA; V gene: TRBV5-1; CDR3 protein: ASSLDRGLVGVTEEQY
D gene: NA; V gene: TRBV2; CDR3 protein: ASSEQGTAVLANYGYT
D gene: NA; V gene: TRBV15; CDR3 protein: ATSSGSGPGEQY
D gene: NA; V gene: TRBV10-3; CDR3 protein: AISESDAGVGSPLH
D gene: TRBD1; V gene: TRBV20-1; CDR3 protein: SARDRGETQY
D gene: NA; V gene: TRBV24-1; CDR3 protein: ATSDPFGTF
D gene: TRBD1; V gene: TRBV7-9; CDR3 protein: ASSLDRTGGISNEKLF
D gene: TRBD1; V gene: TRBV29-1; CDR3 protein: SAGTGGQYGYT
D gene: NA; V gene: TRBV7-2; CDR3 protein: ASSLVGGHNQPQH
D gene: TRBD2; V gene: TRBV9; CDR3 protein: ASSVMSGGEQY